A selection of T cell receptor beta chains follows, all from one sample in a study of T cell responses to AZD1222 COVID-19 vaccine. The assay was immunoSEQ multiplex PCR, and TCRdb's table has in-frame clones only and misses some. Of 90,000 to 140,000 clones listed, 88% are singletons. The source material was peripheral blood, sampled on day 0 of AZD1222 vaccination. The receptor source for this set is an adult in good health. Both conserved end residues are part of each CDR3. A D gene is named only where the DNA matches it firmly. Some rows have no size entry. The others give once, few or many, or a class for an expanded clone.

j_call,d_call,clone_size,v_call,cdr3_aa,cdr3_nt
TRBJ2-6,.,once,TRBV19,CASSPTGPTSGANVLTF,TGTGCCAGTAGCCCGACAGGTCCGACCTCTGGGGCCAACGTCCTGACTTTC
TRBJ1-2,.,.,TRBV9,CASSFSGTAYGYTF,TGTGCCAGCAGCTTTAGTGGGACGGCCTATGGCTACACCTTC
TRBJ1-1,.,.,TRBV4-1,CASSQDYARQGSEAFF,TGCGCCAGCAGCCAAGATTATGCCCGGCAGGGCTCTGAAGCTTTCTTT
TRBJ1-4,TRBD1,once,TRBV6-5,CASSSQGGNEKLFF,TGTGCCAGCAGCTCTCAGGGGGGGAATGAAAAACTGTTTTTT
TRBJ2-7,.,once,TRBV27,CASSKAAGLPYEQYF,TGTGCCAGCAGCAAAGCCGCAGGGTTGCCCTACGAGCAGTACTTC
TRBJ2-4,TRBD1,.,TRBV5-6,CASSLTRTGYLQYF,TGTGCCAGCAGCCTGACCCGGACAGGGTATTTACAGTACTTC
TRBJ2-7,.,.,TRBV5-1,CASSLFPEPTPREQYF,TGCGCCAGCAGCTTGTTTCCGGAACCCACACCTAGGGAGCAGTACTTC
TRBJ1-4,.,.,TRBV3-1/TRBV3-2,CASSQIGAASEKLFF,TGTGCCAGCAGCCAAATAGGGGCTGCTAGTGAAAAACTGTTTTTT
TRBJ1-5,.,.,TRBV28,CASTTTHQPQHF,TGTGCCAGCACCACAACCCATCAGCCCCAGCATTTT
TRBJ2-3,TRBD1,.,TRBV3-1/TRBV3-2,CASSPRQGMDTQYF,TGTGCCAGCAGCCCCCGACAGGGGATGGATACGCAGTATTTT
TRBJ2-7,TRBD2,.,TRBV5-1,CASSLAVSSGRGEQYF,TGCGCCAGCAGCTTGGCGGTTTCGAGCGGGAGGGGTGAGCAGTACTTC
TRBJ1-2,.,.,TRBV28,CASSPPGVSTISYGYTF,TGTGCCAGCAGTCCGCCCGGTGTTTCGACGATCAGCTATGGCTACACCTTC
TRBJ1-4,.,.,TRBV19,CASSTGGATNEKLFF,TGTGCCAGTAGTACCGGGGGCGCAACTAATGAAAAACTGTTTTTT
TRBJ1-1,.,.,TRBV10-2,CASSESSRDTEAFF,TGCGCCAGCAGTGAGTCGAGCAGAGACACTGAAGCTTTCTTT
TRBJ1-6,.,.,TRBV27,CASSLGGTYNSPLHF,TGTGCCAGCAGTTTGGGAGGGACCTATAATTCACCCCTCCACTTT
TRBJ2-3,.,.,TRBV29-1,CSALEATDTQYF,TGCAGCGCCCTGGAGGCCACAGATACGCAGTATTTT
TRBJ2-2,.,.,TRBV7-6,CASSPPYTGELFF,TGTGCCAGCAGCCCCCCATACACCGGGGAGCTGTTTTTT
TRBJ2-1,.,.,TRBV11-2,CASSMSGLSGDEQFF,TGTGCCAGCAGCATGTCCGGGCTCAGCGGTGATGAGCAGTTCTTC
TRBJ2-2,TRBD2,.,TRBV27,CASSTMRGLAGVIGELFF,TGTGCCAGCAGTACCATGCGGGGACTAGCGGGAGTAATCGGGGAGCTGTTTTTT
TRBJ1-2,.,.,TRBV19,CASSISVYGYTF,TGTGCCAGTAGTATATCGGTTTATGGCTACACCTTC
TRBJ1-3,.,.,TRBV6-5,CASSYADTIYF,TGTGCCAGCAGTTATGCGGACACCATATATTTT